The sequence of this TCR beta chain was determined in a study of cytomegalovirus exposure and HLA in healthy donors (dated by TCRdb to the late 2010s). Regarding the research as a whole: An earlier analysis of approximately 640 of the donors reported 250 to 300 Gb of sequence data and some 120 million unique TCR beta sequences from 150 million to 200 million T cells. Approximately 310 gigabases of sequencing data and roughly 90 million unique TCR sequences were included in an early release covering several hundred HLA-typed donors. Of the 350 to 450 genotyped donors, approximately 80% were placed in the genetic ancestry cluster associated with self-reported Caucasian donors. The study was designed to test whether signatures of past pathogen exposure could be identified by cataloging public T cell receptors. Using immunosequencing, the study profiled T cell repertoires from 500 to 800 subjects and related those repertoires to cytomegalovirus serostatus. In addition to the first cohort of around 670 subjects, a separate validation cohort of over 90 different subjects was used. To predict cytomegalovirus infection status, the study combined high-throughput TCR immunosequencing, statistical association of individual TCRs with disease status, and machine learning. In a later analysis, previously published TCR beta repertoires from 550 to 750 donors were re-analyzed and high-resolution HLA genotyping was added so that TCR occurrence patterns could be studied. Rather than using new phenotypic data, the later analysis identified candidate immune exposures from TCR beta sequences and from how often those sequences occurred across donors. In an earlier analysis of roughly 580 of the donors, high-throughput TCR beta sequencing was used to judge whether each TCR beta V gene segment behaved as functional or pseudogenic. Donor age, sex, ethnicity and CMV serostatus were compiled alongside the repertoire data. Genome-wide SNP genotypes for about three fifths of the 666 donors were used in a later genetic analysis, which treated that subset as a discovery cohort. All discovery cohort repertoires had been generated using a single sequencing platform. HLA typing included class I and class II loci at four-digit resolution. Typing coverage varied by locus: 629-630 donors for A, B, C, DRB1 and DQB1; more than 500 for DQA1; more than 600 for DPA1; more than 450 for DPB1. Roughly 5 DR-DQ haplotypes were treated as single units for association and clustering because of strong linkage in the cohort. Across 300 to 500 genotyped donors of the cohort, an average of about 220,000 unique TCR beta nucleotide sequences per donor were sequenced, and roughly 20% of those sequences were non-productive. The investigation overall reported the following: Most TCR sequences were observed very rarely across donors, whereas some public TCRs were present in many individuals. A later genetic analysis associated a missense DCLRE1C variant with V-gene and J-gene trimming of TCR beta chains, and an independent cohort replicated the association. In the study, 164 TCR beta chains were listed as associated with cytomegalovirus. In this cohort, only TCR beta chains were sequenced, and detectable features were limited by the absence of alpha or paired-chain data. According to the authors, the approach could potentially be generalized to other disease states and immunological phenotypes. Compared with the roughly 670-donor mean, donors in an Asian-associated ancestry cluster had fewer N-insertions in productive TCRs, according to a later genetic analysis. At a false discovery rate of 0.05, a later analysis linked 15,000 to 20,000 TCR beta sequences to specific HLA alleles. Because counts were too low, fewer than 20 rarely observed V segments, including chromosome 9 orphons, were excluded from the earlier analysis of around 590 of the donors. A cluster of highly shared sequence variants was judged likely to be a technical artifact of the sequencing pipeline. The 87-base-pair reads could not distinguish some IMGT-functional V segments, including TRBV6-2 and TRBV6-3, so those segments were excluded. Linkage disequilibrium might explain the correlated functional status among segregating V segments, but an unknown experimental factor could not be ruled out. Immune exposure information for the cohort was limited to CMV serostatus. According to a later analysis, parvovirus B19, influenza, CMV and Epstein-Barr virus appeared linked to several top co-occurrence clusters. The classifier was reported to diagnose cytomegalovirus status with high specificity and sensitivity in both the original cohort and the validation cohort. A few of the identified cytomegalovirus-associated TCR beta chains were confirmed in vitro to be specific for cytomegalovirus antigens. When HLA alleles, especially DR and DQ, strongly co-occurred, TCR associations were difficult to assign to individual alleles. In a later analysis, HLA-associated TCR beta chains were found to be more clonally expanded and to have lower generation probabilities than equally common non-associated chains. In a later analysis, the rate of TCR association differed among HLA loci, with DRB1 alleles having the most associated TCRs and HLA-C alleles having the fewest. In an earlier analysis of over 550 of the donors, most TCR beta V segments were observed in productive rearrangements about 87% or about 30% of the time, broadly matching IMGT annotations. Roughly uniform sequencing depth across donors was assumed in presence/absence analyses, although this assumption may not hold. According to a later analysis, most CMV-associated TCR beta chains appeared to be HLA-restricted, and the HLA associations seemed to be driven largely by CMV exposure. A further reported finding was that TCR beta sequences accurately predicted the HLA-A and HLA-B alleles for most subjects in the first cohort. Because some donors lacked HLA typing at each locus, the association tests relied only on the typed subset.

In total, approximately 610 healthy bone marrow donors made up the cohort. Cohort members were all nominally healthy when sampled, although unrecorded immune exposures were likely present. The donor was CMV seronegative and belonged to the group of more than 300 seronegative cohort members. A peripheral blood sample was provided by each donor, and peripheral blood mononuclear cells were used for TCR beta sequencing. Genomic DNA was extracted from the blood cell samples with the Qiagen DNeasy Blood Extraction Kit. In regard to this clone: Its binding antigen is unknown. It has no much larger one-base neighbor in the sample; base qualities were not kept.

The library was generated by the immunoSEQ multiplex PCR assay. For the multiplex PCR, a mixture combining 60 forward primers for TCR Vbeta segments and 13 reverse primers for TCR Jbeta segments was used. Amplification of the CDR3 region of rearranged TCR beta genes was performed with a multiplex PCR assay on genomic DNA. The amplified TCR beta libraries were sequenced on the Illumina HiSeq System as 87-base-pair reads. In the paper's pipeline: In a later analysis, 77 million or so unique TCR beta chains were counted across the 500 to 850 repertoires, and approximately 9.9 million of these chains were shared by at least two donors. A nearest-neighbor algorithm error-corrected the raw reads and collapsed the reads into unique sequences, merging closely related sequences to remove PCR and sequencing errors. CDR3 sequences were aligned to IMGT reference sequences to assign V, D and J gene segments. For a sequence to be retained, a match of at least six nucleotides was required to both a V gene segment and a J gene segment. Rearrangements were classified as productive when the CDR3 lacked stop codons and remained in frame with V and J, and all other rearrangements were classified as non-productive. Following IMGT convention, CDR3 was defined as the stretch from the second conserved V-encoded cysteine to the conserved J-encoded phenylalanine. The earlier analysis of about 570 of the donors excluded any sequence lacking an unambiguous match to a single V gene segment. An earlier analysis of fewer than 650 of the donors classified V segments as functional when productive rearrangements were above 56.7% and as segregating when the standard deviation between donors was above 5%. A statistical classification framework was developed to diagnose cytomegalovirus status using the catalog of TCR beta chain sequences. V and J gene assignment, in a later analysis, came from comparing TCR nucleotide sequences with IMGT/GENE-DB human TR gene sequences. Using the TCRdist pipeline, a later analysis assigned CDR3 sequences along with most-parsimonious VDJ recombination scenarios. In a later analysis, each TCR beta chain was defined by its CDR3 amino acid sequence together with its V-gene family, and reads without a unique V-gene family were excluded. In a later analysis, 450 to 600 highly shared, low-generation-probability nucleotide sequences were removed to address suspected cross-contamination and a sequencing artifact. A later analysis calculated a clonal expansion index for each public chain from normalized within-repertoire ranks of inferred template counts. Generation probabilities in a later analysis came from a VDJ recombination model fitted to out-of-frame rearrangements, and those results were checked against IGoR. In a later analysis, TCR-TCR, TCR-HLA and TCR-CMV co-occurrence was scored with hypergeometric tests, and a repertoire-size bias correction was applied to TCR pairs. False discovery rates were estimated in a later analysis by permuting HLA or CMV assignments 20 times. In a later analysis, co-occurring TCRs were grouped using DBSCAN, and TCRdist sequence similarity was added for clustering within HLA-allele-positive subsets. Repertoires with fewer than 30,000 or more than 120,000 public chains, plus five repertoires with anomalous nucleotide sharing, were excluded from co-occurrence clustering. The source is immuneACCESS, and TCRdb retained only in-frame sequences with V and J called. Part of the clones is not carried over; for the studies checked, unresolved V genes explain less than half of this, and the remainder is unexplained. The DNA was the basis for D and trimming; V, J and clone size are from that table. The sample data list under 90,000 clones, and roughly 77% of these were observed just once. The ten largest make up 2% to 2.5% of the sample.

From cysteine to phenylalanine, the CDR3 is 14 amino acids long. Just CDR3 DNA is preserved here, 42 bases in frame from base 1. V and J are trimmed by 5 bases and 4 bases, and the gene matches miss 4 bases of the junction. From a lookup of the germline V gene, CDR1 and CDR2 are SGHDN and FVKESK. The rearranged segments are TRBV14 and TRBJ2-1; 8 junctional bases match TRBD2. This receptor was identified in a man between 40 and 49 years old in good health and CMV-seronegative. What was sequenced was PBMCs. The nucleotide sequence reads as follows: TGTGCCAGCAGCAGCGGGAGAATGTACAATGAGCAGTTCTTC. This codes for CASSSGRMYNEQFF.